This TCR beta chain appears in the sequencing data of a study of long-term antiretroviral therapy in people with HIV. Germline values: CDR1 SGHRS, CDR2 YFSETQ. This CDR3 spans 13 amino acids. Unmatched junction bases numbered 2, after V lost 3 bases and J lost 3 bases. Study observations and caveats: The study collected blood between about 2003 and 2017, possibly under older ART regimens.

Of note for this clone: Its antigen is not identified.

Researchers report immunoSEQ v3.0 was run at survey level. Repertoires were generated with immunoSEQ multiplex PCR, while TCRdb's copy carries only in-frame clones and drops some. The sample shows approximately 19,000 clones, over 65% of them seen only once. The V call is TRBV5-1, the J call TRBJ1-1; TRBD1 aligns across 7 bases. The sample here was unsorted PBMCs, taken 0.5 years before starting antiretroviral therapy. The TCR was taken from a woman between 45 and 65 years old with HIV. CDR3 coding DNA: TGCGCCAGCAGCTCGGGACAGCACACTGAAGCTTTCTTT. This codes for CASSSGQHTEAFF. Together with reference TRBV5-1 and TRBJ1-1, the CDR3 gives the full variable domain: KAGVTQTPRYLIKTRGQQVTLSCSPISGHRSVSWYQQTPGQGLQFLFEYFSETQRNKGNFPGRFSGRQFSNSRSEMNVSTLELGDSALYLCASSSGQHTEAFFGQGTRLTVV.